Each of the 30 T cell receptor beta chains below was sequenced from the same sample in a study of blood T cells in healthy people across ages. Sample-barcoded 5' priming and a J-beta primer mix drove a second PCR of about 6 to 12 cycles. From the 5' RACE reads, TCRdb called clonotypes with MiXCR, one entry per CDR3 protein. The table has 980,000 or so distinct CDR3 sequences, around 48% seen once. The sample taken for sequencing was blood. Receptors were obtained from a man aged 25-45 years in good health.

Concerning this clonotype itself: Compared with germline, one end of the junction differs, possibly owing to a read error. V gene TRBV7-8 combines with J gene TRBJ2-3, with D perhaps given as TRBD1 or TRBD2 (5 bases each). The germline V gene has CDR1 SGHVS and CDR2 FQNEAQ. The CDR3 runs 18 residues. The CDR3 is CASSSPEAGGTKADTQYF. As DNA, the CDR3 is TGCGCCAGCAGCTCCCCGGAGGCGGGTGGGACCAAGGCAGATACGCAGTATTTT.

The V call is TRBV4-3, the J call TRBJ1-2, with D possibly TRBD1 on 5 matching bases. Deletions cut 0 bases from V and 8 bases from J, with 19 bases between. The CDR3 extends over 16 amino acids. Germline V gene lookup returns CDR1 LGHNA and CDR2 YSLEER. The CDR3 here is CASSQDHTGVVGGYTF. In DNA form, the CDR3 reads TGCGCCAGCAGCCAAGACCATACAGGAGTGGTAGGGGGCTACACCTTC.

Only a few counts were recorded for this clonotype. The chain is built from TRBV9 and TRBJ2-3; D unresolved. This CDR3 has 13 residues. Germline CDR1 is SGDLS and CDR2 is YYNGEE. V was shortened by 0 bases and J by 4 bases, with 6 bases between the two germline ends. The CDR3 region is CASSVAFSDTQYF. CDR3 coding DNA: TGTGCCAGCAGCGTAGCATTTTCAGATACGCAGTATTTT.

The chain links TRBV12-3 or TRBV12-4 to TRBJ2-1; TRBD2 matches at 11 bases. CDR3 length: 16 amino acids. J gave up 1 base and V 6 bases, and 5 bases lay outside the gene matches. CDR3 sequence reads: CASSRLAGRSYNEQFF. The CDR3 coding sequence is TGTGCCAGCAGCCGACTAGCGGGGAGGTCCTACAATGAGCAGTTCTTC.

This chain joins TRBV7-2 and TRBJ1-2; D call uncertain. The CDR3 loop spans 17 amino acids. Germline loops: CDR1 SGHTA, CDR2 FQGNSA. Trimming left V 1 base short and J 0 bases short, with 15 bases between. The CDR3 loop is CASSLVGSVGANYGYTF. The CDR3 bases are TGTGCCAGCAGCTTAGTAGGTTCGGTGGGAGCTAACTATGGCTACACCTTC.

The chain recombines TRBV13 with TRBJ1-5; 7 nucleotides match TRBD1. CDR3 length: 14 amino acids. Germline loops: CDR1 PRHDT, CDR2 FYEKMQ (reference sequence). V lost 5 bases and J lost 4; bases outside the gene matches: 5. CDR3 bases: TGTGCCAGCAGCGCACAGACAGGGAATCAGCCCCAGCATTTT. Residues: CASSAQTGNQPQHF.

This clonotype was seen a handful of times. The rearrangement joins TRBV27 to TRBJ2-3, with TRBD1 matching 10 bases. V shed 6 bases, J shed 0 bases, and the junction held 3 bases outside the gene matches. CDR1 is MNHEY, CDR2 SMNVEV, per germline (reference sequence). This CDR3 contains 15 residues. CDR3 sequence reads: CASRWDRGSTDTQYF. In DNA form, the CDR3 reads TGTGCCAGCAGATGGGACAGGGGCAGCACAGATACGCAGTATTTT.

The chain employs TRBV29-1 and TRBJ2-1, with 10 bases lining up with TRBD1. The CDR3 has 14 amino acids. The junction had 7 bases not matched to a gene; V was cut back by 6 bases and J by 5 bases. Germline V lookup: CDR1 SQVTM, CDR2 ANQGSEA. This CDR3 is CSVAGTGDHNEQFF. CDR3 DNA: TGCAGCGTAGCCGGGACAGGGGATCACAATGAGCAGTTCTTC.

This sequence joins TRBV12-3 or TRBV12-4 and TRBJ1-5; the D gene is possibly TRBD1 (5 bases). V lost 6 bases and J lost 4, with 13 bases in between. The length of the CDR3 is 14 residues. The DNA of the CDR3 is TGTGCCAGCAGCAAAGCGGGGGGGAATCAGCCCCAGCATTTT. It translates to CASSKAGGNQPQHF.

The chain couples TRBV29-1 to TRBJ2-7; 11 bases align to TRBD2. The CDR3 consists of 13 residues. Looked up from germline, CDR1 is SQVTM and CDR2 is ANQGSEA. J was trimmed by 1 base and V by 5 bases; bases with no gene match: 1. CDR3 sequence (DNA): TGCAGCGTTCGACTAGCGGGGTCCTACGAGCAGTACTTC. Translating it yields CSVRLAGSYEQYF.

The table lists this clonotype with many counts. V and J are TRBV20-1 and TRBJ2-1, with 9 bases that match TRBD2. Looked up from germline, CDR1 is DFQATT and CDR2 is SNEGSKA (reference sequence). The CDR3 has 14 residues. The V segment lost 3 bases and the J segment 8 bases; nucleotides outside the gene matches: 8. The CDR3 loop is CSASLGLASDEQFF. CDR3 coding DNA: TGCAGTGCTAGTTTGGGACTAGCTTCCGATGAGCAGTTCTTC.

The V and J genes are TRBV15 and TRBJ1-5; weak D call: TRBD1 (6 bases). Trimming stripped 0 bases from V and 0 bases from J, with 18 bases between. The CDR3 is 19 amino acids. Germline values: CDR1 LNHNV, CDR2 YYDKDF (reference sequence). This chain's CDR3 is CATSRDVRRTAYSNQPQHF. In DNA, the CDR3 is TGTGCCACCAGCAGAGATGTTCGACGGACAGCCTATAGCAATCAGCCCCAGCATTTT.

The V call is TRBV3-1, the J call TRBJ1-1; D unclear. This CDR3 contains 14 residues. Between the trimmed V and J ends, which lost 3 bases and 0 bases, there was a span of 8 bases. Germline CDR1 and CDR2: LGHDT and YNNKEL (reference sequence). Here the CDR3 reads CASSQATLNTEAFF. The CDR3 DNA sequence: TGTGCCAGCAGCCAGGCAACCCTGAACACTGAAGCTTTCTTT.

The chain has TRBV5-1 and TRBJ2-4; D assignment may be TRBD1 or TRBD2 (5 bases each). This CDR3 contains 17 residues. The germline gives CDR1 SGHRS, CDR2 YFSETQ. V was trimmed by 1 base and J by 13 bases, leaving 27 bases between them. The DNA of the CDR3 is TGCGCCAGCAGCTTGACGCCTGTGGTTGGGGGTTGGAATGAGCAGTACTTC. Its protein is CASSLTPVVGGWNEQYF.

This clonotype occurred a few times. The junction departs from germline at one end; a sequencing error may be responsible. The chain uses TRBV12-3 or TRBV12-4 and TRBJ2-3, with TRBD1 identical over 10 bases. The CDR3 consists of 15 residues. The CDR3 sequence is CASSRRQGAGDTQYF. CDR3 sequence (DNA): TGCGCCAGCAGTCGCCGACAGGGGGCAGGGGATACGCAGTATTTT.

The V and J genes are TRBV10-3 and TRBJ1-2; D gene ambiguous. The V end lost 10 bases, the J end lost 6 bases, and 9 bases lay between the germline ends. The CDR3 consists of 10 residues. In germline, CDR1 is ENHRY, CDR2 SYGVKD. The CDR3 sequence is CATGGDGYTF. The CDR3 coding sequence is TGTGCCACGGGAGGAGATGGCTACACCTTC.

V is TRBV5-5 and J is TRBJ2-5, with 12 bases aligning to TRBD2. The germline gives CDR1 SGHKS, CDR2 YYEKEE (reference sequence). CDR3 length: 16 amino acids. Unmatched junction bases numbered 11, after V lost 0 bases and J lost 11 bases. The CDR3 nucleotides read TGTGCCAGCAGCTTGGGAAGGACTAGCGGGGACAATGAGCAGTACTTC. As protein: CASSLGRTSGDNEQYF.

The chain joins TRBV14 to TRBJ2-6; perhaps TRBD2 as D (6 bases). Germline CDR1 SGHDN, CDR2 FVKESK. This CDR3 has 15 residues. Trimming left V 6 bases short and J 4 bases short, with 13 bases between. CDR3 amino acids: CASSDSGRGANVLTF. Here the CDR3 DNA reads TGTGCCAGCAGTGACAGCGGGCGGGGGGCCAACGTCCTGACTTTC. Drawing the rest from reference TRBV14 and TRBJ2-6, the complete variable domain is EAGVTQFPSHSVIEKGQTVTLRCDPISGHDNLYWYRRVMGKEIKFLLHFVKESKQDESGMPNNRFLAERTGGTYSTLKVQPAELEDSGVYFCASSDSGRGANVLTFGAGSRLTVL.

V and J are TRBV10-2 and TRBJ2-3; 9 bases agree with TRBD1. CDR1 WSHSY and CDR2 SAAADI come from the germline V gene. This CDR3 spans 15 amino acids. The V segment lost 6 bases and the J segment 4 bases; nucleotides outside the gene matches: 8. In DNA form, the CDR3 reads TGCGCCAGCAGGATGGGACAGGGCGTTGCAGATACGCAGTATTTT. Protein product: CASRMGQGVADTQYF.

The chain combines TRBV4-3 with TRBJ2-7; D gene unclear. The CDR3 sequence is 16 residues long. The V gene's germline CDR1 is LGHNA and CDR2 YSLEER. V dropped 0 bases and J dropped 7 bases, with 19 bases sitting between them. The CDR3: CASSQEQSAGVDEQYF. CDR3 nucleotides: TGCGCCAGCAGCCAAGAACAGTCCGCAGGTGTCGATGAGCAGTACTTC.

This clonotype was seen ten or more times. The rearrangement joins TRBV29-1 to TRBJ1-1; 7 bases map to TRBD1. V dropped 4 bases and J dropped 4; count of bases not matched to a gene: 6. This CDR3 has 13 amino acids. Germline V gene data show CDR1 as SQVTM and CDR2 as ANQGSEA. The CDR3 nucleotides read TGCAGCGTTGCGACAGGGAGAGGCACTGAAGCTTTCTTT. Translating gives CSVATGRGTEAFF. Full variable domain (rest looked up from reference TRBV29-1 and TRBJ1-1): SAVISQKPSRDICQRGTSLTIQCQVDSQVTMMFWYRQQPGQSLTLIATANQGSEATYESGFVIDKFPISRPNLTFSTLTVSNMSPEDSSIYLCSVATGRGTEAFFGQGTRLTVV.

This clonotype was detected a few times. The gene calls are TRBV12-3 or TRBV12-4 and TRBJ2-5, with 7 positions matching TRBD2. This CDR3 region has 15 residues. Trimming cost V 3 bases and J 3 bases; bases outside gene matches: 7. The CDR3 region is CASSFNYGTKETQYF. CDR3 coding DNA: TGTGCCAGCAGTTTCAACTACGGGACTAAAGAGACCCAGTACTTC.

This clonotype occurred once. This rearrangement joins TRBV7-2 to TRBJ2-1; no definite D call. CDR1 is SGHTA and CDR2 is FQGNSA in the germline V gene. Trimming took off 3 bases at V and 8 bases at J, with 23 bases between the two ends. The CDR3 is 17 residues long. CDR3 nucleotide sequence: TGTGCCAGCAGCTTCCAACTTAGATTTTTAGGGAACGATGAGCAGTTCTTC. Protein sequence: CASSFQLRFLGNDEQFF.

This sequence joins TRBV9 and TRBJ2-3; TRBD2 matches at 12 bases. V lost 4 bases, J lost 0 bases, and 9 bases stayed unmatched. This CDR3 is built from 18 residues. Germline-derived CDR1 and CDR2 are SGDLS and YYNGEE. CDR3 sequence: CASSPRLAGVTSTDTQYF. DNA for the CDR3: TGTGCCAGCAGCCCAAGACTAGCGGGGGTCACTAGCACAGATACGCAGTATTTT.

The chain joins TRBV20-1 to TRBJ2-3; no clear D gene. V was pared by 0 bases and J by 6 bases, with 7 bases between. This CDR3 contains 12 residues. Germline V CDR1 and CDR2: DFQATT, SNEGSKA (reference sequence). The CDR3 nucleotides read TGCAGTGCTAGAGAAAGTGGGGATACGCAGTATTTT. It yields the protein CSARESGDTQYF.

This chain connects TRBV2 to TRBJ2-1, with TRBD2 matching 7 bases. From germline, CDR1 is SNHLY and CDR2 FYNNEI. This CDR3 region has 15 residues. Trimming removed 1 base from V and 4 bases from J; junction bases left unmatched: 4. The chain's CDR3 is CASSEERGVYNEQFF. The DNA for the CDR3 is TGTGCCAGCAGTGAAGAACGGGGGGTTTACAATGAGCAGTTCTTC.

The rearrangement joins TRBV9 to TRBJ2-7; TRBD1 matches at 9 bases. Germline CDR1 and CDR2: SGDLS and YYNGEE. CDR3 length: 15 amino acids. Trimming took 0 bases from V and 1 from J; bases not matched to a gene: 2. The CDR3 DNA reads TGTGCCAGCAGCGTAGCGGGACAGGGATCCTACGAGCAGTACTTC. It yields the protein CASSVAGQGSYEQYF.

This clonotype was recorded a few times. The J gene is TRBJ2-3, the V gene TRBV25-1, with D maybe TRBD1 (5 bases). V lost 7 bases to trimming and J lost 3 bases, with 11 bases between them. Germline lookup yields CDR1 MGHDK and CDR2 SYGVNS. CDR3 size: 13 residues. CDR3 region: CASNNRQTDTQYF. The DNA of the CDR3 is TGTGCCAGCAATAACAGACAGACAGATACGCAGTATTTT.

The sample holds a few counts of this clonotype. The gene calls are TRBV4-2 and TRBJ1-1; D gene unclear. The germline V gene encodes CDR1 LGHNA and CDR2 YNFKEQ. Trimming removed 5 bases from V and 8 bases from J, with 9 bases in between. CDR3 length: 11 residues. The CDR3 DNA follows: TGTGCCAGCAGCTATGGCCTAGAAGCTTTCTTT. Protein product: CASSYGLEAFF.

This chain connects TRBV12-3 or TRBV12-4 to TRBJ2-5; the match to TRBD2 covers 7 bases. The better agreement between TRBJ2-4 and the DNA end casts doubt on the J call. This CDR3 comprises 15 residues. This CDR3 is CASSLQWQGGNIQYF. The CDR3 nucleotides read TGTGCCAGCAGTTTACAGTGGCAGGGAGGGAACATTCAGTACTTC.